The present entry profiles one T cell receptor beta chain with its context. This sample was included in a study of blood T cell repertoires in COVID-19. Study-level information: Spain, Italy and the United States supplied samples that represented acute and convalescent COVID-19. Sources were T cells, B-cell-depleted T cells, or PBMCs; the material itself was cDNA or gDNA.

The CDR3 is made up of 17 amino acids. Trimming cost V 6 bases and J 4 bases; bases outside gene matches: 14. The V gene's germline CDR1 is SGHDN and CDR2 FVKESK. Original analysis: Amplified reference gene primers provided the basis for estimating nucleated cell counts. This table comes from immunoSEQ multiplex PCR, and its TCRdb copy is limited to in-frame clones, with some not included. V, J and clone size are taken as reported in that table, and D and trimming were inferred from the DNA itself. The top ten clones hold roughly 1.4% of a sample with about 60,000 clones, about 90% of them seen once.

The sequenced sample was peripheral blood. The chain is built from TRBV14 and TRBJ1-3; 8 nucleotides align to TRBD1. This receptor was identified in a man in his sixties with acute or convalescent COVID-19. CDR3 loop: CASSFGQGGRTGNTIYF. CDR3 bases: TGTGCCAGCAGTTTTGGACAGGGAGGTCGGACGGGAAACACCATATATTTT.